Listed below are T cell receptor beta chains from one sample, sequenced in a study of blood T cell repertoires in COVID-19. Using immunoSEQ multiplex PCR, the repertoire was profiled, and TCRdb retains in-frame clones only, with some absent. The sample has approximately 270,000 clones; around 85% are singletons. The specimen sequenced was PBMCs or T cells enriched from blood (not recorded which). These TCRs come from a woman younger than 45 who had recovered from COVID-19. CDR3s include the opening cysteine and the closing phenylalanine or tryptophan. D genes are given only for firm matches. Some rows have no size entry. The others give once, few or many, or a class for an expanded clone.

V	D	J	length	size	CDR3	DNA
TRBV18	NA	TRBJ1-5	13	NA	CASSPDRNQPQHF	TGTGCCAGCTCACCTGACAGGAATCAGCCCCAGCATTTT
TRBV7-9	NA	TRBJ2-3	14	once	CASSFSGNTDTQYF	TGTGCCAGCAGCTTTAGCGGAAACACAGATACGCAGTATTTT
TRBV5-1	NA	TRBJ2-7	14	NA	CASSLQVSSYEQYF	TGCGCCAGCAGCTTGCAGGTGAGCTCCTACGAGCAGTACTTC
TRBV27	NA	TRBJ1-6	16	once	CASTPLPGSYNSPLHF	TGTGCCAGCACGCCGCTCCCAGGATCCTATAATTCACCCCTCCACTTT
TRBV12-3/TRBV12-4	NA	TRBJ1-2	13	NA	CASSLVSLYGYTF	TGTGCCAGCAGTTTAGTGAGCCTCTATGGCTACACCTTC
TRBV11-1	TRBD1	TRBJ2-7	12	NA	CASSSGQVEQYF	TGTGCCAGCAGCTCGGGACAGGTCGAGCAGTACTTC
TRBV11-2	NA	TRBJ2-6	16	once	CASSLAFSPGANVLTF	TGTGCCAGCAGCTTAGCGTTTTCTCCTGGGGCCAACGTCCTGACTTTC
TRBV18	NA	TRBJ1-2	13	NA	CASSPWGDHGYTF	TGTGCCAGCTCACCTTGGGGGGACCATGGCTACACCTTC
TRBV28	NA	TRBJ1-3	16	NA	CASKSRGTFSGNTIYF	TGTGCCAGCAAGTCCCGGGGAACTTTTTCTGGAAACACCATATATTTT
TRBV7-9	NA	TRBJ1-3	15	NA	CASSSWTDSGNTIYF	TGTGCCAGCAGCTCTTGGACAGACTCTGGAAACACCATATATTTT
TRBV28	TRBD2	TRBJ2-3	17	NA	CASSFYKRGTSTDTQYF	TGTGCCAGCAGTTTCTACAAGCGGGGGACGAGCACAGATACGCAGTATTTT
TRBV19	TRBD1	TRBJ2-4	15	NA	CASTPPGTGKNIQYF	TGTGCCAGTACTCCTCCCGGGACAGGGAAAAACATTCAGTACTTC
TRBV7-3	NA	TRBJ2-7	13	NA	CASSQTGNYEQYF	TGTGCCAGCAGCCAAACAGGAAACTACGAGCAGTACTTC
TRBV28	NA	TRBJ1-1	16	NA	CASSFGQGSKKTEAFF	TGTGCCAGCAGTTTTGGGCAGGGAAGTAAGAAAACTGAAGCTTTCTTT
TRBV28	NA	TRBJ1-2	13	NA	CASSLRVNYGYTF	TGTGCCAGCAGTTTAAGAGTGAACTATGGCTACACCTTC
TRBV5-4	TRBD1	TRBJ2-3	15	NA	CASSLGQGSTDTQYF	TGTGCCAGCAGCCTCGGACAGGGTAGCACAGATACGCAGTATTTT
TRBV25-1	NA	TRBJ2-5	14	NA	CASSESQVPVTQYF	TGTGCCAGCAGTGAATCTCAGGTTCCCGTGACCCAGTACTTC
TRBV10-3	TRBD1	TRBJ2-1	16	NA	CAISESYRGRDNEQFF	TGTGCCATCAGTGAGTCATACAGGGGTAGGGACAATGAGCAGTTCTTC
TRBV5-1	NA	TRBJ1-3	17	NA	CASSLHGQQVYGNTIYF	TGCGCCAGCAGCTTGCACGGCCAACAGGTCTATGGAAACACCATATATTTT
TRBV7-9	NA	TRBJ2-5	14	NA	CASSFLGTSETQYF	TGTGCCAGCAGCTTCCTAGGGACATCTGAGACCCAGTACTTC
TRBV6-2/TRBV6-3	TRBD2	TRBJ2-3	18	NA	CASSYHTPRGGTADTQYF	TGTGCCAGCAGTTACCACACCCCGCGGGGGGGAACGGCGGATACGCAGTATTTT
TRBV6-2/TRBV6-3	TRBD2	TRBJ2-7	15	NA	CASSWSPSGSYEQYF	TGTGCCAGCAGTTGGTCTCCTAGCGGGTCCTACGAGCAGTACTTC
TRBV6-5	TRBD1	TRBJ1-2	12	NA	CASTLTGGGYTF	TGTGCCAGCACCCTGACAGGGGGGGGCTACACCTTC
TRBV9	NA	TRBJ1-3	15	NA	CASSVGQISGNTIYF	TGTGCCAGCAGCGTAGGACAGATCTCTGGAAACACCATATATTTT
TRBV19	NA	TRBJ2-5	15	NA	CASRRTAVVQETQYF	TGTGCCAGTAGGAGGACAGCCGTAGTCCAAGAGACCCAGTACTTC
TRBV5-1	NA	TRBJ1-4	16	NA	CASSLVQDATNEKLFF	TGCGCCAGCAGCTTGGTACAGGATGCAACTAATGAAAAACTGTTTTTT
TRBV3-1/TRBV3-2	NA	TRBJ1-1	13	NA	CASRRQLNTEAFF	TGTGCCAGCAGGAGACAGCTTAACACTGAAGCTTTCTTT
TRBV10-3	TRBD1	TRBJ1-1	16	NA	CAISGNPGGLNTEAFF	TGTGCCATCAGTGGGAACCCAGGGGGCCTGAACACTGAAGCTTTCTTT
TRBV19	TRBD1	TRBJ1-1	14	NA	CASSLRTGDTEAFF	TGTGCCAGTAGTCTTCGGACAGGGGACACTGAAGCTTTCTTT
TRBV19	NA	TRBJ1-1	16	NA	CASHSYSRLGGTEAFF	TGTGCCAGCCATAGTTATTCAAGGTTAGGGGGCACTGAAGCTTTCTTT
TRBV6-6	NA	TRBJ1-1	13	few	CASSYSKGVGAFF	TGTGCCAGCAGTTACTCGAAAGGGGTCGGAGCTTTCTTT
TRBV18	TRBD2	TRBJ2-3	17	NA	CASSPGTSGSSTDTQYF	TGTGCCAGCTCACCCGGGACTAGCGGAAGTAGCACAGATACGCAGTATTTT
TRBV9	TRBD1	TRBJ2-3	17	NA	CASSVDPQGAGTDTQYF	TGTGCCAGCAGCGTAGACCCACAGGGGGCGGGCACAGATACGCAGTATTTT
TRBV29-1	TRBD2	TRBJ2-1	14	NA	CSVEPSGRDNEQFF	TGCAGCGTTGAACCCAGCGGGAGGGACAATGAGCAGTTCTTC
TRBV2	TRBD2	TRBJ2-1	16	few	CASTSGSVSSYNEQFF	TGTGCCAGCACTAGCGGCTCCGTCAGCTCCTACAATGAGCAGTTCTTC
TRBV7-2	NA	TRBJ1-5	14	NA	CASSLGQSNQPQHF	TGTGCCAGCAGCTTAGGGCAGAGCAATCAGCCCCAGCATTTT
TRBV11-2	NA	TRBJ1-1	15	NA	CASSPRQTMNTEAFF	TGTGCCAGCAGCCCTAGACAGACCATGAACACTGAAGCTTTCTTT
TRBV28	NA	TRBJ1-2	15	NA	CASSFGQDRGYGYTF	TGTGCCAGCAGTTTTGGGCAGGACAGAGGGTATGGCTACACCTTC
TRBV9	NA	TRBJ2-3	17	NA	CASSVVAAGLELDTQYF	TGTGCCAGCAGCGTAGTGGCAGCGGGCCTTGAATTAGATACGCAGTATTTT
TRBV5-1	TRBD1	TRBJ1-1	15	NA	CASSRDRGPGTEAFF	TGCGCCAGCAGCAGGGACAGGGGGCCGGGCACTGAAGCTTTCTTT
TRBV5-6	NA	TRBJ2-1	15	NA	CASSRGDSGYNEQFF	TGTGCCAGCAGCCGAGGGGATAGCGGATACAATGAGCAGTTCTTC
TRBV7-9	TRBD1	TRBJ1-4	16	NA	CASSSGTGVTNEKLFF	TGTGCCAGCAGCTCCGGGACAGGGGTTACTAATGAAAAACTGTTTTTT
TRBV4-1	NA	TRBJ1-6	16	NA	CASSQDPSWPGSPLHF	TGCGCCAGCAGCCAAGATCCATCTTGGCCGGGTTCACCCCTCCACTTT
TRBV7-9	NA	TRBJ1-1	15	NA	CASSLIMQGATEAFF	TGTGCCAGCAGCTTAATCATGCAGGGCGCCACTGAAGCTTTCTTT
TRBV14	TRBD2	TRBJ2-1	17	once	CASSQLAGGTSYNEQFF	TGTGCCAGCAGCCAGCTAGCGGGAGGAACCTCCTACAATGAGCAGTTCTTC
TRBV2	NA	TRBJ2-7	18	NA	CASSNFWGTGKFSYEQYF	TGTGCCAGCAGTAATTTCTGGGGAACAGGGAAGTTTAGCTACGAGCAGTACTTC
TRBV7-9	NA	TRBJ2-7	18	NA	CASSFRRGLRNSSYEQYF	TGTGCCAGCAGCTTTAGGAGGGGACTGCGAAATAGCTCCTACGAGCAGTACTTC
TRBV11-2	NA	TRBJ1-4	13	NA	CASRRGGGEKLFF	TGTGCCAGCAGACGAGGAGGAGGTGAAAAACTGTTTTTT
TRBV30	TRBD1	TRBJ2-5	15	NA	CAWSKPGQRRETQYF	TGTGCCTGGAGTAAACCGGGACAGCGTCGGGAGACCCAGTACTTC
TRBV10-2	TRBD2	TRBJ2-4	18	NA	CASSEASGAKGSKNIQYF	TGCGCCAGCAGTGAGGCTAGCGGGGCTAAAGGATCCAAAAACATTCAGTACTTC
TRBV19	NA	TRBJ1-6	17	NA	CASSTTDPGSYNSPLHF	TGTGCCAGTAGTACGACTGACCCTGGCTCCTATAATTCACCCCTCCACTTT
TRBV5-1	NA	TRBJ2-3	16	once	CASRLSDRPPADTQYF	TGCGCCAGCAGGTTGTCCGACAGGCCCCCCGCAGATACGCAGTATTTT
TRBV2	NA	TRBJ2-6	15	NA	CASSPDRWSTNVLTF	TGTGCCAGCAGCCCCGACAGATGGTCGACCAACGTCCTGACTTTC
TRBV27	NA	TRBJ2-7	13	NA	CASSPDWYYEQYF	TGTGCCAGCAGTCCCGACTGGTACTACGAGCAGTACTTC
TRBV19	NA	TRBJ1-3	15	NA	CASSQARDSGNTIYF	TGTGCCAGTAGCCAGGCGAGAGACTCTGGAAACACCATATATTTT
TRBV6-4	NA	TRBJ2-3	13	NA	CASSEGLTDTQYF	TGTGCCAGCAGTGAGGGACTCACAGATACGCAGTATTTT
TRBV30	NA	TRBJ1-5	13	few	CAWSSRGGQPQHF	TGTGCCTGGAGTTCCCGGGGTGGTCAGCCCCAGCATTTT
TRBV18	TRBD1	TRBJ1-3	16	NA	CASSPQTGVSGNTIYF	TGTGCCAGCTCACCGCAAACAGGGGTTTCTGGAAACACCATATATTTT
TRBV6-5	NA	TRBJ2-1	16	NA	CASSFGGGRSYNEQFF	TGTGCCAGCAGTTTTGGGGGAGGTCGGTCCTACAATGAGCAGTTCTTC